The next 21 T cell receptor beta chains were all read from a single sample in a study of memory CD4+ T cells and cytomegalovirus serostatus. Generated by immunoSEQ multiplex PCR, the TCRdb table keeps only in-frame clones and is missing some. In the table there are 70,000 or so clones, about 73% of which are singletons. Single viable CD3+CD4+CD8-CD45RO+ cells were sorted as the memory CD4+ T cells. The sequenced sample was memory CD4+ T cells from blood. The receptors originated from an adult in good health and CMV-seropositive.

The chain carries TRBV5-6 and TRBJ2-1; no firm D call. Germline CDR1 SGHDT, CDR2 YYEEEE. V dropped 0 bases and J dropped 9 bases, with 13 bases sitting between them. This CDR3 spans 14 amino acids. As DNA, the CDR3 is TGTGCCAGCAGCTTGGTGTCCGGCTCCCGTGAGCAGTTCTTC. Translation: CASSLVSGSREQFF.

DNA for the CDR3: TGTGCCAGCAGTCCAAAAACAGGGGCCACTGAAGCTTTCTTT. Translating gives CASSPKTGATEAFF. This sequence joins TRBV6-6 and TRBJ1-1; 7 bases agree with TRBD1. Germline values: CDR1 MNHNY, CDR2 SVGAGI (reference sequence). Germline trimming cut 5 bases from V and 4 bases from J; bases unmatched to any gene: 7. This CDR3 has 14 residues.

This chain links TRBV2 with TRBJ1-6; tentative D call: TRBD1 (6 bases). The CDR3 runs 18 residues. Trimming cost V 8 bases and J 0 bases, with 20 bases left between them. CDR1 and CDR2 (germline): SNHLY, FYNNEI. The CDR3 DNA reads TGTGCCAGCTCCCTGACAGACACAGGGAGCTCCTATAATTCACCCCTCCACTTT. Its translation is CASSLTDTGSSYNSPLHF.

The chain links TRBV28 to TRBJ1-1, with D perhaps matching TRBD1 (6 bases). Germline V gene lookup returns CDR1 MDHEN and CDR2 SYDVKM. The CDR3 is made up of 12 amino acids. V gave up 4 bases and J gave up 11 bases, with 14 bases separating them. CDR3 sequence (DNA): TGTGCCAGCAGTTCACCAGGGGCCTGGGCTTTCTTT. Translation: CASSSPGAWAFF.

Remarks on this clone: An end of the junction does not agree with germline; a read error may underlie this. The genes are TRBV5-1 and TRBJ1-2; 9 bases agree with TRBD1. The CDR3 sequence is 13 residues long. CDR1 and CDR2 from the germline V gene are SGHRS and YFSETQ. CDR3 DNA: TGCGCCAGCAGCTTGGAAGGACAGGGGCTTTGGAGCTTC. It specifies CASSLEGQGLWSF.

The chain uses TRBV7-9 and TRBJ1-4, with unresolved D. CDR1 and CDR2 from the germline V gene are SEHNR and FQNEAQ (reference sequence). Trimming cost V 5 bases and J 3 bases, with 13 bases left between them. The CDR3 runs 15 residues. The CDR3 DNA reads as TGTGCCAGCAGCCTAGGTGGAGGTTCTAATGAAAAACTGTTTTTT. Amino acids: CASSLGGGSNEKLFF.

Notes on this clone: This CDR3 is also generated by other DNA sequences in the sample. This chain uses TRBV10-3 with TRBJ2-7, with D maybe TRBD2 (7 bases). There are 15 residues in the CDR3. CDR1 ENHRY and CDR2 SYGVKD come from the germline V gene. Trimming removed 4 bases at V and 4 bases at J, with 17 bases between. The CDR3 region is CAISGTQGGPYEQYF. CDR3 bases: TGTGCCATCAGTGGAACACAGGGAGGGCCGTACGAGCAGTACTTC.

This chain joins TRBV5-1 and TRBJ1-1; perhaps TRBD1 as D (6 bases). The CDR3 extends over 13 amino acids. CDR1 SGHRS and CDR2 YFSETQ come from the germline V gene. Trimming left V 5 bases short and J 9 bases short, with 17 bases between. The CDR3 DNA follows: TGCGCCAGCAGGTCGACAGGTACACTCCAAGCTTTCTTT. Protein product: CASRSTGTLQAFF.

The CDR3 coding sequence is TGTGCCAGCAGTTATCATAGAGGGGGCTCTAATACTGAAGCTTTCTTT. Translated, it gives CASSYHRGGSNTEAFF. The chain uses TRBV6-5 and TRBJ1-1; 7 bases map to TRBD1. CDR1 is MNHEY, CDR2 SVGAGI, per germline. The CDR3 sequence is 16 residues long. V shed 3 bases and J 5 bases; nucleotides not matched to a gene: 12.

The CDR3, as DNA: TGTGCCAGCTCACCAGTAAGGGACTCCGAGACCCAGTACTTC. Encoded protein: CASSPVRDSETQYF. V and J are TRBV18 and TRBJ2-5, with D perhaps TRBD2 (6 bases). The V end lost 2 bases, the J end lost 5 bases, and 12 bases lay between the germline ends. This CDR3 comprises 14 residues. Germline CDR1 is KGHSH and CDR2 is LQKENI.

V and J are TRBV9 and TRBJ2-3; tentative D call: TRBD1 (6 bases). The CDR3 spans 13 residues. V was trimmed by 2 bases and J by 5 bases, leaving 9 bases between them. Germline V gene data show CDR1 as SGDLS and CDR2 as YYNGEE. CDR3 in amino acids: CASSVKDRDTQYF. The CDR3 coding sequence is TGTGCCAGCAGCGTGAAGGACAGAGATACGCAGTATTTT.

This clone was recorded a few times. The chain combines TRBV18 with TRBJ1-5; 8 bases are shared with TRBD1. The V gene end was trimmed by 4 bases and the J gene end by 2 bases; junction bases not matched to a gene: 4. The CDR3 is 15 amino acids. Germline values: CDR1 KGHSH, CDR2 LQKENI. The CDR3 loop reads CASSHDRGRNQPQHF. CDR3 sequence (DNA): TGTGCCAGCTCACACGACAGGGGTCGCAATCAGCCCCAGCATTTT.

The rearrangement uses TRBV7-2 and TRBJ2-5; TRBD1 matches 7 bases. The germline V gene encodes CDR1 SGHTA and CDR2 FQGNSA. The trim removed 8 bases at V and 8 bases at J, leaving 8 bases unmatched. CDR3 length: 12 amino acids. CDR3 sequence: CASRRQGVTQYF. DNA for the CDR3: TGTGCCAGCCGTCGACAGGGTGTAACCCAGTACTTC.

The chain recombines TRBV4-1 with TRBJ1-2, with 8 bases lining up with TRBD1. Germline trimming cut 0 bases from V and 3 bases from J; bases unmatched to any gene: 12. The CDR3 covers 18 residues. Germline V gives CDR1 MGHRA, CDR2 YSYEKL. CDR3 in DNA: TGCGCCAGCAGCCAAGATGGGACAGGCACCCTGGGTTACTATGGCTACACCTTC. Amino acid sequence: CASSQDGTGTLGYYGYTF.

The chain carries TRBV27 and TRBJ2-7; TRBD1 matches at 8 bases. The CDR3 runs 16 residues. Germline V gives CDR1 MNHEY, CDR2 SMNVEV (reference sequence). V dropped 6 bases and J dropped 1; count of bases not matched to a gene: 11. The CDR3 loop reads CASSYNSGDRSYEQYF. DNA for the CDR3: TGTGCCAGCAGCTACAACTCAGGGGACAGGTCCTACGAGCAGTACTTC.

V gene TRBV2 combines with J gene TRBJ1-2; no firm D call. Germline lookup yields CDR1 SNHLY and CDR2 FYNNEI. There are 12 residues in the CDR3. Trimming took 5 bases from V and 4 from J, leaving 8 bases between them. The CDR3 region has the DNA TGTGCCAGCAGTCCAGGTATCTATGGCTACACCTTC. As protein: CASSPGIYGYTF. The variable domain in full, with the rest retrieved from reference TRBV2 and TRBJ1-2, is EPEVTQTPSHQVTQMGQEVILRCVPISNHLYFYWYRQILGQKVEFLVSFYNNEISEKSEIFDDQFSVERPDGSNFTLKIRSTKLEDSAMYFCASSPGIYGYTFGSGTRLTVV.

V is TRBV7-2 and J is TRBJ1-1; possible D gene TRBD1, 5 bases. CDR3 length equals 15 residues. Germline V CDR1 and CDR2: SGHTA, FQGNSA. V lost 1 base and J lost 4, with 13 bases in between. The CDR3 DNA reads as TGTGCCAGCAGCTTAGGAGGAGTGGGGGTCACTGAAGCTTTCTTT. Encoded protein: CASSLGGVGVTEAFF.

V usage is TRBV14 and J usage is TRBJ1-4; no reliable D call. There are 16 residues in the CDR3. Germline-derived CDR1 and CDR2 are SGHDN and FVKESK. Trimming pared 0 bases from V and 8 bases from J, leaving 16 bases between. The CDR3, as DNA: TGTGCCAGCAGCCAAGATCGGACCCGTCGGGCGGAAAAACTGTTTTTT. This sequence encodes CASSQDRTRRAEKLFF. Full variable domain (rest looked up from reference TRBV14 and TRBJ1-4): EAGVTQFPSHSVIEKGQTVTLRCDPISGHDNLYWYRRVMGKEIKFLLHFVKESKQDESGMPNNRFLAERTGGTYSTLKVQPAELEDSGVYFCASSQDRTRRAEKLFFGSGTQLSVL.

The chain employs TRBV5-1 and TRBJ2-2; 9 nucleotides align to TRBD2. Germline lookup yields CDR1 SGHRS and CDR2 YFSETQ. The CDR3 totals 16 residues. Trimming removed 3 bases from V and 7 bases from J; junction bases left unmatched: 10. The CDR3 DNA is TGCGCCAGCAGCTCGGGACTAGCCGGTGGAAACGGGGAGCTGTTTTTT. Its translation: CASSSGLAGGNGELFF.

The rearrangement joins TRBV6-5 to TRBJ1-2; no clear D gene. The CDR3 length is 13 residues. Trimming took 6 bases from V and 8 from J, leaving 16 bases between them. Germline V CDR1 and CDR2: MNHEY, SVGAGI. CDR3 in DNA: TGTGCCAGCAGCGCGTCAAGAGAAGGGGGCTACACCTTC. Protein sequence: CASSASREGGYTF.

This chain connects TRBV7-9 to TRBJ2-4, with TRBD2 matching over 8 bases. V gave up 4 bases and J gave up 11 bases; unmatched junction bases: 16. The CDR3 is made up of 16 amino acids. Germline V CDR1 and CDR2: SEHNR, FQNEAQ (reference sequence). CDR3 sequence: CASSSPGLAGPRVQYF. CDR3 bases: TGTGCCAGCAGCTCACCCGGACTAGCCGGTCCTAGGGTTCAGTACTTC. The variable domain in full, with the rest retrieved from reference TRBV7-9 and TRBJ2-4, is DTGVSQNPRHKITKRGQNVTFRCDPISEHNRLYWYRQTLGQGPEFLTYFQNEAQLEKSRLLSDRFSAERPKGSFSTLEIQRTEQGDSAMYLCASSSPGLAGPRVQYFGAGTRLSVL.